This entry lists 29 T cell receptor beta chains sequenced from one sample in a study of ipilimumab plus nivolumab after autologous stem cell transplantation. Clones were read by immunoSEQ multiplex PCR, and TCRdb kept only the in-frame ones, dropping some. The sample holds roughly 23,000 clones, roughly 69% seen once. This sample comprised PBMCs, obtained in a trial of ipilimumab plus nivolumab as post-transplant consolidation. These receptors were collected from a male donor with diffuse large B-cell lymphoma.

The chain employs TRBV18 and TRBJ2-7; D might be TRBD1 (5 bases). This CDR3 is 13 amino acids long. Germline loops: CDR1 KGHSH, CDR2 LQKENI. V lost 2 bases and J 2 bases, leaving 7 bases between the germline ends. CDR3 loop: CASSPDSAYEQYF. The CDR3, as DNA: TGTGCCAGCTCACCAGACAGCGCCTACGAGCAGTACTTC.

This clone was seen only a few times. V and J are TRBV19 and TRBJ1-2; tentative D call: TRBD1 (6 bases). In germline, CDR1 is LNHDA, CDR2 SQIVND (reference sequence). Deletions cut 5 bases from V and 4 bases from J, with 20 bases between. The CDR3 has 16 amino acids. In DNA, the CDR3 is TGTGCCAGTAGTCCGAACAGGGAGAGTCGGGGCTATGGCTACACCTTC. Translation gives CASSPNRESRGYGYTF.

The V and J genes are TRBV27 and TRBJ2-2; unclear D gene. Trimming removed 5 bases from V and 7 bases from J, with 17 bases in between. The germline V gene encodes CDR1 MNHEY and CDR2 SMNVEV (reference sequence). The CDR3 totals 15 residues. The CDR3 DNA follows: TGTGCCAGCAGTCCATCCGATTTGTACAGCGGGGAGCTGTTTTTT. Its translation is CASSPSDLYSGELFF.

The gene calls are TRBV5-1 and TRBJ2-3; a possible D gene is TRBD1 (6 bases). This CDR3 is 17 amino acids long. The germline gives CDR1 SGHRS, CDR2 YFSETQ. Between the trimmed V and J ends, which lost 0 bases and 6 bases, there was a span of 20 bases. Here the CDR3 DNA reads TGCGCCAGCAGCTTGGTGGGGCTAGCTGCTCAGGGGGATACGCAGTATTTT. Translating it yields CASSLVGLAAQGDTQYF.

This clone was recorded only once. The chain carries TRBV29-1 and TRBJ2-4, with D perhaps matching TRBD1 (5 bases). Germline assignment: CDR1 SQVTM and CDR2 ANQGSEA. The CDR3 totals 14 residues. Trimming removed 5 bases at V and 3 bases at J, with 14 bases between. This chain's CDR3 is CSVRPQGGKNIQYF. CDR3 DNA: TGCAGCGTTCGTCCTCAGGGTGGCAAAAACATTCAGTACTTC.

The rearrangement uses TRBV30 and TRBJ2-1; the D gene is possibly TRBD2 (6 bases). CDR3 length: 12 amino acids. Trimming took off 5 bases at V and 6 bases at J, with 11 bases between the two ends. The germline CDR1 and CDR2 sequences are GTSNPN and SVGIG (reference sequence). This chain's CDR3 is CAWDGGGNEQFF. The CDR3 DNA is TGTGCCTGGGACGGGGGAGGCAATGAGCAGTTCTTC. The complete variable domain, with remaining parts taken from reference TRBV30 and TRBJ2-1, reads SQTIHQWPATLVQPVGSPLSLECTVEGTSNPNLYWYRQAAGRGLQLLFYSVGIGQISSEVPQNLSASRPQDRQFILSSKKLLLSDSGFYLCAWDGGGNEQFFGPGTRLTVL.

The DNA for the CDR3 is TGCGCCAGCAGCTCCCCCCCCGATACGCAGTATTTT. Residues: CASSSPPDTQYF. The rearrangement uses TRBV5-1 and TRBJ2-3; the D is unclear. This CDR3 spans 12 amino acids. Trimming removed 3 bases from V and 6 bases from J, with 8 bases in between. Germline assignment: CDR1 SGHRS and CDR2 YFSETQ. The whole variable domain, filled in from reference TRBV5-1 and TRBJ2-3, reads KAGVTQTPRYLIKTRGQQVTLSCSPISGHRSVSWYQQTPGQGLQFLFEYFSETQRNKGNFPGRFSGRQFSNSRSEMNVSTLELGDSALYLCASSSPPDTQYFGPGTRLTVL.

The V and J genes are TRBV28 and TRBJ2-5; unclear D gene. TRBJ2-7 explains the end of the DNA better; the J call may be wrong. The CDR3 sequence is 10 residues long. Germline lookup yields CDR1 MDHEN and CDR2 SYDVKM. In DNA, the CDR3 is TGTGCCAGCAGTCGCAACGAGCAGTACTTC. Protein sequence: CASSRNEQYF.

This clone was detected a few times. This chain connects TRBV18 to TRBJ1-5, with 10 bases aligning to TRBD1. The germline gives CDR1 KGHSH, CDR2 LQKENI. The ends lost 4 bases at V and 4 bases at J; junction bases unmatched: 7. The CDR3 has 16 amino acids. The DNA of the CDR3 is TGTGCCAGCTCACTAAGCCGGGACAGGGGTAATCAGCCCCAGCATTTT. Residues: CASSLSRDRGNQPQHF.

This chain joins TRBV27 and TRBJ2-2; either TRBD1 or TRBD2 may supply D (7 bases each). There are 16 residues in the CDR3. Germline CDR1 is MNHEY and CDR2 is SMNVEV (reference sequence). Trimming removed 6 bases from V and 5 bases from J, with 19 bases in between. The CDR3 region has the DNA TGTGCCAGCAGCCAAGACGGTCAGGGGGGGACCGGGGAGCTGTTTTTT. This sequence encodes CASSQDGQGGTGELFF.

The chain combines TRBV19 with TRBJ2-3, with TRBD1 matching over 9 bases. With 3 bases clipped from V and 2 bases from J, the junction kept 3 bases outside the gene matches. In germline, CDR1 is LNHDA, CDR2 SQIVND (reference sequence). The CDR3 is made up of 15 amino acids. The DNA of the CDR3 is TGTGCCAGTAGTATGGGACAGGGAGCCACAGATACGCAGTATTTT. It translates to CASSMGQGATDTQYF.

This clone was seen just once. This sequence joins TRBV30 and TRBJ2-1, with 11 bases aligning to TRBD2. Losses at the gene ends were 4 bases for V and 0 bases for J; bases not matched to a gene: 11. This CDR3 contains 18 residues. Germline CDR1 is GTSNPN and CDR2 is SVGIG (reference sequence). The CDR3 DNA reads TGTGCCTGGAAAGGTGGTAGCGGGAGGGCCGACTCCTACAATGAGCAGTTCTTC. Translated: CAWKGGSGRADSYNEQFF.

The CDR3 here is CASSSTGTSRTGELFF. CDR3 coding DNA: TGTGCCAGCAGTTCAACCGGGACTAGCAGAACCGGGGAGCTGTTTTTT. The rearrangement joins TRBV6-6 to TRBJ2-2; TRBD2 matches 9 bases. J was trimmed by 5 bases and V by 4 bases; bases with no gene match: 8. This CDR3 is 16 amino acids long. Per the germline V gene, CDR1 is MNHNY and CDR2 is SVGAGI (reference sequence).

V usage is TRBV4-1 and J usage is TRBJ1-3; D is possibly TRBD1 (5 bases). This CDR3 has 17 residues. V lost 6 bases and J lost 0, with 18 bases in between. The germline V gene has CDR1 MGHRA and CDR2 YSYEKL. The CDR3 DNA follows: TGCGCCAGCAGTCAGCGGCCGGGGCCGGTCTCTGGAAACACCATATATTTT. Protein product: CASSQRPGPVSGNTIYF.

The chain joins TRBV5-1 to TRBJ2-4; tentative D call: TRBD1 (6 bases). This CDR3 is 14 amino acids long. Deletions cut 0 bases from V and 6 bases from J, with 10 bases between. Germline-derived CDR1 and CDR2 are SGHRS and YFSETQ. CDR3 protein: CASSLVGAGNIQYF. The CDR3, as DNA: TGCGCCAGCAGCTTGGTGGGGGCTGGAAACATTCAGTACTTC.

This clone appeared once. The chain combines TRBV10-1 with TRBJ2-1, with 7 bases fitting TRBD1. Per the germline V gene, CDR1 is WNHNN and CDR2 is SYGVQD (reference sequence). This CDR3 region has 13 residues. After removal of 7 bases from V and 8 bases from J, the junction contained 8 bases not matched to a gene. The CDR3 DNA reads TGCGCCAGCAACACGGGACAGTCGGATGAGCAGTTCTTC. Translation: CASNTGQSDEQFF.

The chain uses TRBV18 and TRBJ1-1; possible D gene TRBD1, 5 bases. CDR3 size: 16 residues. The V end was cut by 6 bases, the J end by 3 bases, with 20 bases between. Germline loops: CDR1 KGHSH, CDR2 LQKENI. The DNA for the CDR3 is TGTGCCAGCTCTCAGGGCTCAGGGATGTTGGACACTGAAGCTTTCTTT. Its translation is CASSQGSGMLDTEAFF.

CDR3 bases: TGTGCCAGCAGCTTGGAGACGCAGCATGGAGCCCTCCACTTT. This encodes CASSLETQHGALHF. The gene calls are TRBV5-6 and TRBJ1-6; no definite D call. Per germline, CDR1 SGHDT and CDR2 YYEEEE. The CDR3 consists of 14 residues. With 0 bases removed from V and 14 bases from J, the gap between germline ends came to 15 bases. The full variable domain, in which reference TRBV5-6 and TRBJ1-6 provide the parts outside the CDR3, is DAGVTQSPTHLIKTRGQQVTLRCSPKSGHDTVSWYQQALGQGPQFIFQYYEEEERQRGNFPDRFSGHQFPNYSSELNVNALLLGDSALYLCASSLETQHGALHFGNGTRLTVT.

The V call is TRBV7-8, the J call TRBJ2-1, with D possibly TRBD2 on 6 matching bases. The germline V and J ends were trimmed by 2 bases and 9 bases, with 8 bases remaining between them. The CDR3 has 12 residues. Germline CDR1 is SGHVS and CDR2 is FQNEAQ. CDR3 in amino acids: CASSLKAGEQFF. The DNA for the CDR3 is TGTGCCAGCAGCTTAAAAGCGGGTGAGCAGTTCTTC.

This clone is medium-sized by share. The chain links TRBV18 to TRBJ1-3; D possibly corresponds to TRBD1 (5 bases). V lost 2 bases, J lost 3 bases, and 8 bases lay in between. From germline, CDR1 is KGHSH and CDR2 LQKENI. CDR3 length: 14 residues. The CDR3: CASSPEGHGNTIYF. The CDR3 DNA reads TGTGCCAGCTCACCAGAGGGGCATGGAAACACCATATATTTT.

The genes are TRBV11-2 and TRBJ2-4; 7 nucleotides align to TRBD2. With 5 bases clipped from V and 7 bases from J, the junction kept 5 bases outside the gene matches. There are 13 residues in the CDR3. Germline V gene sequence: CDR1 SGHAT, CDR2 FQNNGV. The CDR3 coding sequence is TGTGCCAGCAGCGAGGGAGGGCTGAACATTCAGTACTTC. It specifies CASSEGGLNIQYF.

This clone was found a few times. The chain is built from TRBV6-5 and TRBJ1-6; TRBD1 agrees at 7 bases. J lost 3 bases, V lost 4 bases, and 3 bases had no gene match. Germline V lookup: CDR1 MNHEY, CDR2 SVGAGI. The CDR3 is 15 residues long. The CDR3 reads CASSSRTGYNSPLHF. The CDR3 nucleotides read TGTGCCAGCAGTTCGCGGACAGGCTATAATTCACCCCTCCACTTT.

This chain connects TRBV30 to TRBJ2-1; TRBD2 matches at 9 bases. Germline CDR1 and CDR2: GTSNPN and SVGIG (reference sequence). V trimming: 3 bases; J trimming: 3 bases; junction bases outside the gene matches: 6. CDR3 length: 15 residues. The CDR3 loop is CAWSEQLAGYNEQFF. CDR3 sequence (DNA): TGTGCCTGGAGCGAACAACTAGCGGGCTACAATGAGCAGTTCTTC.

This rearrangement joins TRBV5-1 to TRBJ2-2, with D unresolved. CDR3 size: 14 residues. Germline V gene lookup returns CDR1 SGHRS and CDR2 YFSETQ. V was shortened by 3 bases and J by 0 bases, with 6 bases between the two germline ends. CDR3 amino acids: CASSSTTNTGELFF. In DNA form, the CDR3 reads TGCGCCAGCAGCTCTACAACGAACACCGGGGAGCTGTTTTTT.

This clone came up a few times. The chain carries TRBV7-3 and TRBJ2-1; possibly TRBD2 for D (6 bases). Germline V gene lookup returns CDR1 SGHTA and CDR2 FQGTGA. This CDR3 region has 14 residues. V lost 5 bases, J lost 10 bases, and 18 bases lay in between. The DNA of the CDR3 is TGTGCCAGCAGCCAGGGACCTAGCGCCTCGGAGCAGTTCTTC. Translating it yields CASSQGPSASEQFF.

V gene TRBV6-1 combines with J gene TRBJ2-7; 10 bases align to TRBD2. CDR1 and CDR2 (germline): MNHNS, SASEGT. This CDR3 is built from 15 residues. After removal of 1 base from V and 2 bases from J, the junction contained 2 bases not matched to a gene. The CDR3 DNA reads TGTGCCAGCAGTGAAGTCGGACTAGCGGCCTACGAGCAGTACTTC. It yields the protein CASSEVGLAAYEQYF.

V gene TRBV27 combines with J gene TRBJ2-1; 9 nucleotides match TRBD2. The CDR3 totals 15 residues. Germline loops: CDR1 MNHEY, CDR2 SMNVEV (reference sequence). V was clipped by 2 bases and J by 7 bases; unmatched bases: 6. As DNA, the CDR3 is TGTGCCAGCAGTTTACGGCTAGCGGGAAGGAATGAGCAGTTCTTC. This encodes CASSLRLAGRNEQFF.

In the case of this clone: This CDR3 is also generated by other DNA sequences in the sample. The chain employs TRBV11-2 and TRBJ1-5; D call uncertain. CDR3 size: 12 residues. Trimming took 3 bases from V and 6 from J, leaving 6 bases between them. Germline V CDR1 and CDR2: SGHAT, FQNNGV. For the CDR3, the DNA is TGTGCCAGCAGCTTCTCGGGTCAGCCCCAGCATTTT. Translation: CASSFSGQPQHF.

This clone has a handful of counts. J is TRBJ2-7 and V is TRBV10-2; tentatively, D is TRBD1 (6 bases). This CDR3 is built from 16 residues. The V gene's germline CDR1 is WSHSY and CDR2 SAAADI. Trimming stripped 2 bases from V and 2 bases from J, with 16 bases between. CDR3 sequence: CASSEIEGDTTYEQYF. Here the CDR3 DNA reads TGCGCCAGCAGTGAGATTGAGGGGGACACGACCTACGAGCAGTACTTC.